Reported below is one T cell receptor beta chain. This specimen belongs to a study of OX40 agonist ivuxolimab in advanced cancers. CDR1 is LGHNA, CDR2 YNFKEQ, per germline. The CDR3 spans 17 residues. V dropped 0 bases and J dropped 2 bases, with 17 bases sitting between them. The data were produced by immunoSEQ multiplex PCR, yet TCRdb's version contains in-frame clones alone and is incomplete. The repertoire has roughly 90,000 clones, about 87% of them found once; the top ten carry 0.79%. Any history of autoimmune disease or systemic immunosuppression disqualified patients. The chain has TRBV4-2 and TRBJ2-7; tentatively, D is TRBD1 or TRBD2 (5 bases each). The source is an adult with an advanced solid tumor such as melanoma, head and neck, liver or kidney cancer. Sequenced material: CD4+ or CD8+ T cells sorted from blood, taken in a trial of the OX40 agonist ivuxolimab. The CDR3 region is CASSQDQGQGATYEQYF. As DNA, the CDR3 is TGTGCCAGCAGCCAAGATCAGGGCCAGGGAGCCACCTACGAGCAGTACTTC.